This is a list of T cell receptor beta chains from one sample in a study of OX40 agonist ivuxolimab in advanced cancers. Profiling relied on immunoSEQ multiplex PCR, and the TCRdb table lists in-frame clones only, not all of them. The sample lists 6,500 to 8,500 clones, 73% occurring once. This specimen was CD4+ or CD8+ T cells sorted from blood, taken in a trial of the OX40 agonist ivuxolimab. The source is an adult with an advanced solid tumor such as melanoma, head and neck, liver or kidney cancer. The CDR3 runs from the conserved cysteine through the conserved F or W. Only part of the rows carry a size: once, few, many, or a class if the clone is expanded.

clone_size: .
v_call: TRBV12-5
j_call: TRBJ2-5
cdr3_aa: CASGLMLAATPETQYF

clone_size: .
v_call: TRBV13
j_call: TRBJ2-1
cdr3_aa: CASSKGAGTPYNEQFF

clone_size: .
v_call: TRBV7-2
j_call: TRBJ2-7
cdr3_aa: CASSFLRGGSSYEQYF

clone_size: .
v_call: TRBV7-6
j_call: TRBJ2-2
cdr3_aa: CASSRSREVFTGELFF

clone_size: .
v_call: TRBV5-3
j_call: TRBJ2-7
cdr3_aa: CASSLTQGDEQYF

clone_size: .
v_call: TRBV29-1
j_call: TRBJ2-7
cdr3_aa: CSVEGQDTYEQYF

clone_size: few
v_call: TRBV11-2
j_call: TRBJ2-5
cdr3_aa: CASSPRFGETQYF

clone_size: .
v_call: TRBV2
j_call: TRBJ2-2
cdr3_aa: CASSEALAGATGELFF

clone_size: .
v_call: TRBV6-6
j_call: TRBJ1-2
cdr3_aa: CASSYGRGVEGYTF

clone_size: .
v_call: TRBV21-1
j_call: TRBJ1-1
cdr3_aa: CGHTNTEAFF

clone_size: once
v_call: TRBV14
j_call: TRBJ2-3
cdr3_aa: CASSPVGFTDTQYF

clone_size: .
v_call: TRBV7-9
j_call: TRBJ1-2
cdr3_aa: CASSTGTGTYGYTF

clone_size: .
v_call: TRBV9
j_call: TRBJ1-3
cdr3_aa: CASSVNLGTGNTIYF

clone_size: .
v_call: TRBV7-9
j_call: TRBJ1-2
cdr3_aa: CASSSAVSASYGYTF

clone_size: .
v_call: TRBV28
j_call: TRBJ1-6
cdr3_aa: CASSSPGQGGTYNSPLHF

clone_size: few
v_call: TRBV6-1
j_call: TRBJ1-1
cdr3_aa: CASARRENTEAFF

clone_size: .
v_call: TRBV4-1
j_call: TRBJ2-7
cdr3_aa: CASSQQRTATYEQYF

clone_size: .
v_call: TRBV6-1
j_call: TRBJ1-4
cdr3_aa: CASSETPVIADEEKLFF

clone_size: few
v_call: TRBV7-2
j_call: TRBJ2-2
cdr3_aa: CASSPQGSGELFF

clone_size: .
v_call: TRBV11-3
j_call: TRBJ2-2
cdr3_aa: CASSLAINAETENTGELFF

clone_size: once
v_call: TRBV4-3
j_call: TRBJ2-3
cdr3_aa: CASSQEEGSTDTQYF

clone_size: .
v_call: TRBV7-9
j_call: TRBJ2-3
cdr3_aa: CASSALAVADTQYF

clone_size: .
v_call: TRBV4-3
j_call: TRBJ2-7
cdr3_aa: CASSQGTGNYEQYF

clone_size: .
v_call: TRBV7-2
j_call: TRBJ2-7
cdr3_aa: CASSQDVPYGSEQYF

clone_size: large
v_call: TRBV10-3
j_call: TRBJ1-2
cdr3_aa: CAISEDRLHRRGYTF

clone_size: .
v_call: TRBV4-2
j_call: TRBJ1-1
cdr3_aa: CASSVTGTANTEAFF

clone_size: .
v_call: TRBV30
j_call: TRBJ2-7
cdr3_aa: CAWSPQNF

clone_size: few
v_call: TRBV11-1
j_call: TRBJ2-1
cdr3_aa: CASSWRGNYNEQFF

clone_size: .
v_call: TRBV2
j_call: TRBJ2-2
cdr3_aa: CASSDTVSGDTGELFF

clone_size: .
v_call: TRBV2
j_call: TRBJ2-7
cdr3_aa: CASRTRISYEQYF

clone_size: .
v_call: TRBV6-1
j_call: TRBJ2-7
cdr3_aa: CASSEGRTVSYEQYF

clone_size: .
v_call: TRBV2
j_call: TRBJ2-7
cdr3_aa: CASSMDSSYEQYF

clone_size: .
v_call: TRBV10-3
j_call: TRBJ1-1
cdr3_aa: CAILSSLNTEAFF

clone_size: .
v_call: TRBV28
j_call: TRBJ1-1
cdr3_aa: CASSLKDRRGGRRNTEAFF

clone_size: .
v_call: TRBV7-9
j_call: TRBJ1-1
cdr3_aa: CASSHRDSNTEAFF

clone_size: .
v_call: TRBV6-6
j_call: TRBJ1-1
cdr3_aa: CASSHWTENTEAFF

clone_size: .
v_call: TRBV4-1
j_call: TRBJ2-1
cdr3_aa: CASSPIWSGQGPDEQFF

clone_size: .
v_call: TRBV25-1
j_call: TRBJ2-5
cdr3_aa: CASSEVRRETQYF

clone_size: .
v_call: TRBV6-5
j_call: TRBJ2-7
cdr3_aa: CASSPSGGEQYF

clone_size: once
v_call: TRBV9
j_call: TRBJ2-7
cdr3_aa: CASSGEGEQYF

clone_size: few
v_call: TRBV29-1
j_call: TRBJ2-2
cdr3_aa: CSVESSTSDTGELFF

clone_size: .
v_call: TRBV19
j_call: TRBJ2-2
cdr3_aa: CASSVGSGELFF

clone_size: once
v_call: TRBV2
j_call: TRBJ2-1
cdr3_aa: CASSELAGDEQFF

clone_size: once
v_call: TRBV7-6
j_call: TRBJ2-2
cdr3_aa: CASSLSTGELFF

clone_size: many
v_call: TRBV9
j_call: TRBJ2-1
cdr3_aa: CASSPSGLSYNEQFF